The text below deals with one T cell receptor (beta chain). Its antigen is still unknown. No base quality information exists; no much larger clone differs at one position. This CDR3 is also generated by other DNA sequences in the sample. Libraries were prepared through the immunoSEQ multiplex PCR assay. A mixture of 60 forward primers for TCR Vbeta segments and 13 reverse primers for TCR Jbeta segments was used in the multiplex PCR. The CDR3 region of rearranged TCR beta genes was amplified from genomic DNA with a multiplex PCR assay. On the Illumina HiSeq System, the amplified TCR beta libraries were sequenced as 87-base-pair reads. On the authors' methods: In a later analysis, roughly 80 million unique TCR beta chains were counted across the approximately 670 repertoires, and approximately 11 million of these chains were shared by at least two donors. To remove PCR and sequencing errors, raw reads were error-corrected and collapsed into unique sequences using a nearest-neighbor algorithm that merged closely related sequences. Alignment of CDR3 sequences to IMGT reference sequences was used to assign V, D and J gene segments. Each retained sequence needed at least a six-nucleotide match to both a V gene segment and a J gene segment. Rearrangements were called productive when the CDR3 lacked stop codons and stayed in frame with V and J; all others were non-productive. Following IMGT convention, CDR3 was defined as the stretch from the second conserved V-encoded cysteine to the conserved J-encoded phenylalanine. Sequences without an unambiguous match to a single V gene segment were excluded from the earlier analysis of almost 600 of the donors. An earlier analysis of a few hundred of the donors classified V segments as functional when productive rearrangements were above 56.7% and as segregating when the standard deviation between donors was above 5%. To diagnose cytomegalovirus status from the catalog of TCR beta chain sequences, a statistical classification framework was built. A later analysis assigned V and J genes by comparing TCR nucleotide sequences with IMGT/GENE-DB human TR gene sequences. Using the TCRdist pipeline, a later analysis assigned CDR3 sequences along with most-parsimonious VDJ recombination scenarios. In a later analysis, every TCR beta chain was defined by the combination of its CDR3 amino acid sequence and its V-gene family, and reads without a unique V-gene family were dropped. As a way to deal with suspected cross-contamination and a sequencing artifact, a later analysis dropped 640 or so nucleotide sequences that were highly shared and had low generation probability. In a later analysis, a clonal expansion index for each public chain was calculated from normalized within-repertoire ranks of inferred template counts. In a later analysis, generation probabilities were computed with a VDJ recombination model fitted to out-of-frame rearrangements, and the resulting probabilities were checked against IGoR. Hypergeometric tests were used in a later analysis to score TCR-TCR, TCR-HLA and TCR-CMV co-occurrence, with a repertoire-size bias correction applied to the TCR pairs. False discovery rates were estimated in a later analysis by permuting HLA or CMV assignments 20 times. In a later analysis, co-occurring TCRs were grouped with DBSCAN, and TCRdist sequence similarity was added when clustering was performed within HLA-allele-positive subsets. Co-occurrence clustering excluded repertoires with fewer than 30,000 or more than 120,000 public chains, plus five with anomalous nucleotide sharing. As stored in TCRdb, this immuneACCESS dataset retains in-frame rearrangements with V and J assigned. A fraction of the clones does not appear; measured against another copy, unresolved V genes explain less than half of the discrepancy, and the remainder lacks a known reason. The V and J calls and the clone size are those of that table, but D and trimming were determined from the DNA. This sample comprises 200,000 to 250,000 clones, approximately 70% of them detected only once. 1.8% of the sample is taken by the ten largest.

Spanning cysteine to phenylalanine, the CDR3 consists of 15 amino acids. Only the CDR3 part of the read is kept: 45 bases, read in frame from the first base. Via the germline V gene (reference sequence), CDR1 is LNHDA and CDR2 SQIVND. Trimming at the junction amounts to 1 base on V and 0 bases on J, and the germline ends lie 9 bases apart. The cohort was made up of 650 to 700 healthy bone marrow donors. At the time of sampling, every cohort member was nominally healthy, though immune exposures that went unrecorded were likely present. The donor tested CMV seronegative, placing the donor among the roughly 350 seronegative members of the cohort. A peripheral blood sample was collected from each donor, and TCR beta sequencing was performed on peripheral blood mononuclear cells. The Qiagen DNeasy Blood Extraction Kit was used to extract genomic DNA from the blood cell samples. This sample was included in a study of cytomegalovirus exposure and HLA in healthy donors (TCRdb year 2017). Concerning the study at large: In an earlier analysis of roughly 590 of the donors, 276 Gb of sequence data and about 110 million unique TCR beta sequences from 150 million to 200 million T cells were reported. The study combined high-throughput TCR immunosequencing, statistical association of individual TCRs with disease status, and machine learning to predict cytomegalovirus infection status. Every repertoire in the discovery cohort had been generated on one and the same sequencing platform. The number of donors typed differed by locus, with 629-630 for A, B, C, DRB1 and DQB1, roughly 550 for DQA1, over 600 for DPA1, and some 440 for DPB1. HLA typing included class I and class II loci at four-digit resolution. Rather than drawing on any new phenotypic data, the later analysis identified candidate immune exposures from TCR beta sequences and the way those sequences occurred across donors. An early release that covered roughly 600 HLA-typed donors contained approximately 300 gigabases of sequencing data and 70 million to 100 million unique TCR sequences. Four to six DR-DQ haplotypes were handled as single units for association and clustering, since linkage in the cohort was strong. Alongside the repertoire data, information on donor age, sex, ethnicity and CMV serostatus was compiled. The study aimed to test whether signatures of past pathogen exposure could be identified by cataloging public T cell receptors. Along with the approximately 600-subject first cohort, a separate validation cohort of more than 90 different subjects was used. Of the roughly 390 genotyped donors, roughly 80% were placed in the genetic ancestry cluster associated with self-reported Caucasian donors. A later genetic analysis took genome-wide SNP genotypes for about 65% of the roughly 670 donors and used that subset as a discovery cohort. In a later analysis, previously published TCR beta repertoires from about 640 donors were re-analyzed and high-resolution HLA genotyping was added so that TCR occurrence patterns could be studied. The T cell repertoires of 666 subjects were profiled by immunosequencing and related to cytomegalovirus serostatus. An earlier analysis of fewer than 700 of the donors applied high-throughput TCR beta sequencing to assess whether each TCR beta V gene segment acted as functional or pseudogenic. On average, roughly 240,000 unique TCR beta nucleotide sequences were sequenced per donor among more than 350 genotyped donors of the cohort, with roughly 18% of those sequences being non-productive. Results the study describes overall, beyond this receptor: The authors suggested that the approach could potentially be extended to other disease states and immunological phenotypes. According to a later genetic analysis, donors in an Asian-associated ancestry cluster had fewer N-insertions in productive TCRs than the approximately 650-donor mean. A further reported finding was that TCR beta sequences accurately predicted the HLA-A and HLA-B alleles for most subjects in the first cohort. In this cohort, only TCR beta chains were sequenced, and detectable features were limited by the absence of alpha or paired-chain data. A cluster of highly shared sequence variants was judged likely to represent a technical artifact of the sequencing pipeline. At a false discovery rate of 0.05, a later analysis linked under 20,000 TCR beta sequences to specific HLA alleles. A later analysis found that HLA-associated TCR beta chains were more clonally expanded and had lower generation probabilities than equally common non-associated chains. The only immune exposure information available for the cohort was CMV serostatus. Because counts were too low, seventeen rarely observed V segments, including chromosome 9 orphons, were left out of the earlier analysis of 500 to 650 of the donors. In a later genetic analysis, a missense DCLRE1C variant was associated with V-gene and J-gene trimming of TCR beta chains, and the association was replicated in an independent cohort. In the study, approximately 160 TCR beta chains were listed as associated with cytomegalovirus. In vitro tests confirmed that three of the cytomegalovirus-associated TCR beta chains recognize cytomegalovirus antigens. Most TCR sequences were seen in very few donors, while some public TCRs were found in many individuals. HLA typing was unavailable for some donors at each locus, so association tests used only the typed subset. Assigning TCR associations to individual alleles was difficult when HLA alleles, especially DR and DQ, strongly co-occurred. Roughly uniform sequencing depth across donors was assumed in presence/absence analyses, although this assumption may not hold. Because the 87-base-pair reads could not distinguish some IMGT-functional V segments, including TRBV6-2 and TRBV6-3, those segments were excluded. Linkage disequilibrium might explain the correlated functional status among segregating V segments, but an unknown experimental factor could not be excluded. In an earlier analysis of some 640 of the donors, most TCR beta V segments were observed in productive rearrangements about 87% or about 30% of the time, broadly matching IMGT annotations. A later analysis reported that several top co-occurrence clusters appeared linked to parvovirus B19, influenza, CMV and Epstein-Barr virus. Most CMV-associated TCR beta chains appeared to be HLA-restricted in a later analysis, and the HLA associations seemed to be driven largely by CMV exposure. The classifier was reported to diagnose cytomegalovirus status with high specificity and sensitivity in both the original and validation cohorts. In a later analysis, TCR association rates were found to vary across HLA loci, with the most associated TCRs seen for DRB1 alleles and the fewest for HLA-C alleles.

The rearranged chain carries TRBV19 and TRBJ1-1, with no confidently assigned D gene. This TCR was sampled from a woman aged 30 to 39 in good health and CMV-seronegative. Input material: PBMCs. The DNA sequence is TGTGCCAGTAGTATAGCGCAGGCTTTGAACACTGAAGCTTTCTTT. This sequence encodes CASSIAQALNTEAFF.